Listed below are T cell receptor beta chains from one sample, sequenced in a study of blood T cells in healthy people across ages. TCRdb redid the calling of the 5' RACE reads with MiXCR, one entry per CDR3 protein. The sample holds about 1.5 million distinct CDR3 sequences, roughly 43% seen once. The sample taken for sequencing was blood. The receptors were gathered from a young woman in good health. The CDR3 runs from the conserved cysteine through the conserved F or W.

V: TRBV7-9; CDR3: CASSPHPGLAETQYF
V: TRBV25-1; CDR3: CASSEFSDWNEQFF
V: TRBV3-1; CDR3: CASSHRGSEAAKNIQYF
V: TRBV27; CDR3: CASSFGGYTEAFF
V: TRBV4-1; CDR3: CTSSQVRRAGTQFF
V: TRBV10-3; CDR3: CAIAPDRSSYEQYF
V: TRBV6-6; CDR3: CASRGTFTDTQYF
V: TRBV7-2; CDR3: CASSPGRDTGELFF
V: TRBV5-6; CDR3: CASSLVVTRADTQYF
V: TRBV7-9; CDR3: CASSLDVRKLFF
V: TRBV5-1; CDR3: CASSLFPQGGQETQYF
V: TRBV6-1; CDR3: CASSPQGIRSYNNEQFF
V: TRBV7-2; CDR3: CASSLVRTLNTGELFF
V: TRBV7-2; CDR3: CASSSDPRARRAFF
V: TRBV20-1; CDR3: CSHDRDPQHF
V: TRBV3-1; CDR3: CASSHISDTQYF
V: TRBV9; CDR3: CASSVTLTGGLTGYGYTF
V: TRBV6-2/TRBV6-3; CDR3: CASRYDGATNEKLFF
V: TRBV15; CDR3: CATRPTGRGSGANVLTF
V: TRBV6-6; CDR3: CASSYSGGSNTEAFF
V: TRBV29-1; CDR3: CSVDPSNRGPYGYTF
V: TRBV20-1; CDR3: CSASRVGEQYF
V: TRBV20-1; CDR3: CSAVGLPGQGNQPQHF
V: TRBV28; CDR3: CASARFTVSGANVLTF
V: TRBV20-1; CDR3: CSARGLLSSGRGETQYF
V: TRBV29-1; CDR3: CSVGGLSRDTEAFF
V: TRBV7-9; CDR3: CASSPRALGPSYNEQFF
V: TRBV11-3; CDR3: CASSRTTLAKNIQYF
V: TRBV19; CDR3: CAARQGLNNEQFF
V: TRBV6-2/TRBV6-3; CDR3: CASSSRIETQYF